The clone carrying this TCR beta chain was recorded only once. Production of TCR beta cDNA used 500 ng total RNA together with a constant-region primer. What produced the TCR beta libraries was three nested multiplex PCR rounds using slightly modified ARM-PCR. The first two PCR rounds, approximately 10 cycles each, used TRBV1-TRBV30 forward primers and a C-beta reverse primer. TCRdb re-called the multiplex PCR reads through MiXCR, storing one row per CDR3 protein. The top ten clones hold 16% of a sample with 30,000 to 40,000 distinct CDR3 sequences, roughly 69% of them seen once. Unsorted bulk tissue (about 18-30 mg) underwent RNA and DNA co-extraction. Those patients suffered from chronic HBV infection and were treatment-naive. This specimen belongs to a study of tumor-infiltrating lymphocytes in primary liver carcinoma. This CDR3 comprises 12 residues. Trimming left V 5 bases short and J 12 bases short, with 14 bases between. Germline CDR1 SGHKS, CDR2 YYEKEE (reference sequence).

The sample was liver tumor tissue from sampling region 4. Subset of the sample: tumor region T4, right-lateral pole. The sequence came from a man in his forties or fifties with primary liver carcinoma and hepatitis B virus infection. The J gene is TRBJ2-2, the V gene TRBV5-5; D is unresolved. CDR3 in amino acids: CASRLNTRQLFF. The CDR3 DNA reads TGTGCCAGCAGACTCAACACCCGGCAGCTGTTTTTT.